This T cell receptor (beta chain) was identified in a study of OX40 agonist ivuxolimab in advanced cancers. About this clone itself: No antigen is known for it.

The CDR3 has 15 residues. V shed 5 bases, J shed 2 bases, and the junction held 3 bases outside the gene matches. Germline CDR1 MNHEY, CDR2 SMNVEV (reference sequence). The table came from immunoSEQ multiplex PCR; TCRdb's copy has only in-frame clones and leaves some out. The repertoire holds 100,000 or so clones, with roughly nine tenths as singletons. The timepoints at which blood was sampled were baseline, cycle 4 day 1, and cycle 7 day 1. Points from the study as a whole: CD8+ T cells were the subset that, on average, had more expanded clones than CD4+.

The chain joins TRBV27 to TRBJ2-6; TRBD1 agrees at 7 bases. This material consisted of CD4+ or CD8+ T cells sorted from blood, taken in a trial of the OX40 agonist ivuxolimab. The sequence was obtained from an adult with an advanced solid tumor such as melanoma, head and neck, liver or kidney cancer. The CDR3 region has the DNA TGTGCCAGCAGTCCTCAGGGGGCTGGGGCCAACGTCCTGACTTTC. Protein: CASSPQGAGANVLTF.